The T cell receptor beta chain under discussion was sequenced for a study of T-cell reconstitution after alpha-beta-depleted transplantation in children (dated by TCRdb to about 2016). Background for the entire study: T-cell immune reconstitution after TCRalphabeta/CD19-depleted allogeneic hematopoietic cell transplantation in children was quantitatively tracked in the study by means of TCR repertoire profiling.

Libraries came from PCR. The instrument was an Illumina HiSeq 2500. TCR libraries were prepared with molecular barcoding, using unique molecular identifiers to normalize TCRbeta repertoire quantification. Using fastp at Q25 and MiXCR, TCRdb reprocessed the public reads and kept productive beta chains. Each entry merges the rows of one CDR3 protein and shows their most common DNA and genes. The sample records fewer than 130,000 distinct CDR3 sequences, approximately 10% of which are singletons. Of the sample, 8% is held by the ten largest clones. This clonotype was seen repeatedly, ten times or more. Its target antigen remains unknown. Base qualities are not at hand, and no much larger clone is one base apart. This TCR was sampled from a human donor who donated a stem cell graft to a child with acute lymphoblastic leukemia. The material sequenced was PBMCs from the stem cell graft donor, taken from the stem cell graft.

The nucleotides are TGTGCCAGCACCCCGTCGGCCAAAAACATTCAGTACTTC. Its translation is CASTPSAKNIQYF. The V and J segments used are TRBV3-1 and TRBJ2-4, with the D gene call left open. Between the V and J ends, shortened by 7 bases and 1 base respectively, the junction contains 8 bases. CDR1 and CDR2 are read off the germline V gene (reference sequence) as LGHDT and YNNKEL. The cysteine opens and the phenylalanine closes a CDR3 of 13 amino acids. The read is trimmed to its CDR3 DNA, 39 bases read in frame from base 1.